The clone carrying this T cell receptor beta chain occurred a few times. Antigen specificity is unknown. The data were taken from a study of early T cells in non-severe SARS-CoV-2 infection. On the study more broadly: RNA in bulk from unsorted whole blood was sequenced, and chains were unpaired. Study results and limitations: VDJdb matching favored anti-spike CD8 responses, missing private and CD4 specificities.

Unique molecular identifiers were added to individual cDNA molecules. TCRdb re-derived calls from the 5' RACE reads in MiXCR, one entry per CDR3 protein. The sample lists 55,000 to 75,000 distinct CDR3 sequences, over 8% occurring once. CDR1 is MDHEN, CDR2 SYDVKM, per germline. The CDR3 is 15 residues long. Trimming left V 4 bases short and J 7 bases short, with 20 bases between. This rearrangement joins TRBV28 to TRBJ2-7; TRBD1 might be the D (5 bases). The sample consisted of whole blood, taken at baseline. The sequence came from an adult who was a healthcare worker with PCR-confirmed SARS-CoV-2 infection or an uninfected control (not recorded which). The CDR3 sequence: CASSSLDKARREQYF. As DNA, the CDR3 is TGTGCCAGCAGTTCCTTGGACAAGGCGCGCCGGGAGCAGTACTTC.